The 27 T cell receptor beta chains in this list originate from one sample, sequenced in a study of PD-1 blockade in classical Hodgkin lymphoma. Every one of the patients relapsed after autologous stem cell transplantation (brentuximab vedotin exposure was variable). Sequenced by immunoSEQ multiplex PCR; TCRdb stores in-frame clones only, minus some. The sample records 4,000 to 4,500 clones, around 80% being singletons. This specimen consisted of peripheral blood mononuclear cells (PBMCs), obtained at baseline. The source of these receptors is a human donor with classical Hodgkin lymphoma.

This sequence joins TRBV2 and TRBJ1-5, with TRBD1 matching over 7 bases. This CDR3 region has 15 residues. The V gene's germline CDR1 is SNHLY and CDR2 FYNNEI. Unmatched junction bases numbered 8, after V lost 6 bases and J lost 3 bases. CDR3 sequence (DNA): TGTGCCAGCAGCCCTAGGGACAGTTTCAATCAGCCCCAGCATTTT. Amino acids: CASSPRDSFNQPQHF.

The chain carries TRBV19 and TRBJ2-1; tentative D call: TRBD2 (6 bases). The CDR3 has 15 residues. Germline V gene lookup returns CDR1 LNHDA and CDR2 SQIVND (reference sequence). V lost 2 bases and J lost 1, with 9 bases in between. CDR3 loop: CASSIPSGSYNEQFF. DNA for the CDR3: TGTGCCAGTAGTATACCAAGCGGGTCCTACAATGAGCAGTTCTTC.

This clone has more than one count but fewer than ten. The gene calls are TRBV7-2 and TRBJ1-1, with D maybe TRBD1 (6 bases). The CDR3 sequence is 15 residues long. Germline assignment: CDR1 SGHTA and CDR2 FQGNSA. With 5 bases removed from V and 1 base from J, the gap between germline ends came to 14 bases. CDR3: CASSPPYRENTEAFF. DNA for the CDR3: TGTGCCAGCAGCCCCCCCTACAGGGAGAACACTGAAGCTTTCTTT.

The genes are TRBV27 and TRBJ2-1, with D perhaps assigned TRBD1 or TRBD2 (5 bases each). V shed 2 bases and J shed 7 bases, with 15 bases lying between them. The CDR3 loop spans 15 amino acids. CDR1 MNHEY and CDR2 SMNVEV come from the germline V gene (reference sequence). CDR3 region: CASSLGPLWGNEQFF. The CDR3 region has the DNA TGTGCCAGCAGTTTAGGGCCCCTGTGGGGGAATGAGCAGTTCTTC.

The rearrangement joins TRBV5-8 to TRBJ2-1; TRBD1 aligns across 11 bases. V lost 2 bases and J lost 5; bases outside the gene matches: 3. Germline CDR1 reads SGHTS; CDR2 reads YDEGEE. CDR3 length: 15 amino acids. The CDR3 bases are TGTGCCAGCAGCTTACCGGGACAGGGGGACAATGAGCAGTTCTTC. This gives the protein CASSLPGQGDNEQFF.

V gene TRBV6-1 combines with J gene TRBJ2-3; 9 bases are a match to TRBD2. The CDR3 has 15 amino acids. V dropped 7 bases and J dropped 2; count of bases not matched to a gene: 7. Per the germline V gene, CDR1 is MNHNS and CDR2 is SASEGT. CDR3 bases: TGTGCCAGCACCCGTTCTAGCGGGGCCACAGATACGCAGTATTTT. Its protein is CASTRSSGATDTQYF.

The genes are TRBV25-1 and TRBJ2-1, with D possibly being TRBD1 (6 bases). Germline loops: CDR1 MGHDK, CDR2 SYGVNS. CDR3 length equals 15 residues. V was pared by 4 bases and J by 6 bases, with 16 bases between. The CDR3 DNA reads TGTGCCAGCAGTGTTACAGGGATATTTAGCAATGAGCAGTTCTTC. This translates into CASSVTGIFSNEQFF.

This rearrangement joins TRBV27 to TRBJ2-2, with TRBD1 matching over 11 bases. The germline V gene encodes CDR1 MNHEY and CDR2 SMNVEV (reference sequence). V trimming: 5 bases; J trimming: 6 bases; junction bases outside the gene matches: 5. The CDR3 has 15 residues. In nucleotides, the CDR3 is TGTGCCAGCAGTAAGGACAGGGGGCGCCCCGGGGAGCTGTTTTTT. This gives the protein CASSKDRGRPGELFF.

The rearrangement uses TRBV11-2 and TRBJ2-7; 8 bases map to TRBD2. V lost 5 bases to trimming and J lost 3 bases; unmatched junction nucleotides: 15. CDR1 is SGHAT, CDR2 FQNNGV, per germline. This CDR3 contains 17 residues. The chain's CDR3 is CASSQGTGTRGVYEQYF. The CDR3 nucleotides are TGTGCCAGCAGCCAGGGAACCGGGACTAGGGGGGTCTACGAGCAGTACTTC.

The rearrangement uses TRBV4-1 and TRBJ2-7, with 9 nucleotides matching TRBD2. V gave up 0 bases and J gave up 2 bases; unmatched junction bases: 5. CDR1 MGHRA and CDR2 YSYEKL come from the germline V gene. CDR3 size: 16 residues. DNA of the CDR3: TGCGCCAGCAGCCAAGATCCAGCGGGAGGACCCTACGAGCAGTACTTC. It is translated as CASSQDPAGGPYEQYF.

The chain combines TRBV5-1 with TRBJ2-5, with 7 bases identical to TRBD1. Trimming took 4 bases from V and 1 from J; bases not matched to a gene: 10. The germline CDR1 and CDR2 sequences are SGHRS and YFSETQ. The CDR3 consists of 16 residues. The CDR3 is CASSPGSRTGQETQYF. The CDR3 coding sequence is TGCGCCAGCAGCCCCGGGTCCCGGACAGGCCAAGAGACCCAGTACTTC.

The chain combines TRBV5-6 with TRBJ2-3, with D perhaps matching TRBD1 (6 bases). The V end lost 0 bases, the J end lost 2 bases, and 7 bases lay between the germline ends. CDR1 is SGHDT and CDR2 is YYEEEE in the germline V gene. The length of the CDR3 is 14 residues. This CDR3 reads CASSLGDNTDTQYF. The CDR3 region has the DNA TGTGCCAGCAGCTTGGGGGACAACACAGATACGCAGTATTTT.

This clone was observed a single time. This sequence joins TRBV10-1 and TRBJ2-5; TRBD2 agrees at 10 bases. Per germline, CDR1 WNHNN and CDR2 SYGVQD (reference sequence). The V gene end was trimmed by 3 bases and the J gene end by 4 bases; junction bases not matched to a gene: 8. The CDR3 extends over 16 amino acids. CDR3 nucleotides: TGCGCCAGCAGTGAACGGAGCGGGAGGGCCGGAGAGACCCAGTACTTC. Its protein product is CASSERSGRAGETQYF.

This clone was seen a single time. CDR3 amino acids: CASSFLTSGSNWGTDTQYF. The CDR3 DNA reads as TGTGCCAGCAGCTTTCTGACCAGCGGGAGTAACTGGGGCACAGATACGCAGTATTTT. The chain is built from TRBV11-2 and TRBJ2-3; 8 nucleotides line up with TRBD2. The V segment lost 3 bases and the J segment 1 base; nucleotides outside the gene matches: 15. CDR3 length: 19 amino acids. Germline V gene lookup returns CDR1 SGHAT and CDR2 FQNNGV.

In its sample, this clone was seen a few times. The chain combines TRBV19 with TRBJ2-7; D is uncertain. Trimming took 1 base from V and 4 from J, leaving 8 bases between them. Germline V gene lookup returns CDR1 LNHDA and CDR2 SQIVND (reference sequence). This CDR3 has 13 amino acids. The CDR3 coding sequence is TGTGCCAGTAGTATAGGGCTACAGTACGAGCAGTACTTC. It codes for CASSIGLQYEQYF.

This chain connects TRBV29-1 to TRBJ1-1; TRBD1 matches 7 bases. Trimming at V came to 4 bases and at J to 7 bases, leaving 6 bases not matched to a gene. Germline V CDR1 and CDR2: SQVTM, ANQGSEA. The CDR3 totals 12 residues. The CDR3 loop is CSVGQGTLEAFF. The CDR3 DNA is TGCAGCGTTGGACAGGGTACCCTTGAAGCTTTCTTT.

This rearrangement joins TRBV4-3 to TRBJ2-3; TRBD2 agrees at 13 bases. Germline V gene data show CDR1 as LGHNA and CDR2 as YSLEER. The CDR3 length is 19 residues. The J segment lost 2 bases and the V segment lost 0 bases, leaving 8 bases of the junction unmatched. CDR3 sequence reads: CASSQDPLTSGGNTDTQYF. The CDR3 region has the DNA TGCGCCAGCAGCCAAGACCCCTTGACTAGCGGGGGGAACACAGATACGCAGTATTTT.

The CDR3 is CASSYGRGQDQETQYF. The CDR3 DNA reads as TGTGCCAGCAGTTACGGCCGAGGACAGGACCAAGAGACCCAGTACTTC. This rearrangement joins TRBV6-6 to TRBJ2-5; 7 bases agree with TRBD1. V lost 2 bases to trimming and J lost 0 bases; unmatched junction nucleotides: 6. This CDR3 contains 16 residues. CDR1 MNHNY and CDR2 SVGAGI come from the germline V gene (reference sequence).

This clone has just a few counts. The chain has TRBV7-9 and TRBJ1-1; 7 bases map to TRBD1. CDR1 is SEHNR, CDR2 FQNEAQ, per germline (reference sequence). This CDR3 is built from 14 residues. Trimming removed 3 bases from V and 4 bases from J; junction bases left unmatched: 5. The CDR3 DNA is TGTGCCAGCAGCTTTGGGACAGCCTTCACTGAAGCTTTCTTT. Residues: CASSFGTAFTEAFF.

CDR3 sequence: CASSLVAGGGLNTGELFF. The CDR3, as DNA: TGTGCCAGCAGCTTAGTTGCGGGCGGGGGGCTCAACACCGGGGAGCTGTTTTTT. The chain joins TRBV7-6 to TRBJ2-2; 8 nucleotides match TRBD2. This CDR3 has 18 residues. The V gene end was trimmed by 1 base and the J gene end by 2 bases; junction bases not matched to a gene: 9. Germline V gene sequence: CDR1 SGHVS, CDR2 FNYEAQ.

The V and J genes are TRBV19 and TRBJ1-4; D perhaps matches TRBD1 (6 bases). CDR3 size: 14 residues. Germline V gives CDR1 LNHDA, CDR2 SQIVND (reference sequence). Trimming pared 9 bases from V and 5 bases from J, leaving 16 bases between. The DNA for the CDR3 is TGTGCCAGCGATCGACAGGTGGGCAATGAAAAACTGTTTTTT. Protein sequence: CASDRQVGNEKLFF.

The genes are TRBV7-6 and TRBJ2-7; TRBD1 agrees at 9 bases. The V and J ends lost 5 bases and 0 bases, in that order; junction bases with no gene match: 5. The CDR3 consists of 15 residues. Germline V gives CDR1 SGHVS, CDR2 FNYEAQ. CDR3 in amino acids: CASSPGTGRSYEQYF. CDR3 sequence (DNA): TGTGCCAGCAGCCCCGGGACAGGGCGCTCCTACGAGCAGTACTTC.

This chain connects TRBV29-1 to TRBJ2-1; 10 bases match TRBD1. The CDR3 has 16 residues. V lost 0 bases to trimming and J lost 0 bases; unmatched junction nucleotides: 2. From germline, CDR1 is SQVTM and CDR2 ANQGSEA. For the CDR3, the DNA is TGCAGCGTTGAAGAGGACAGGGGGTCCTCCTACAATGAGCAGTTCTTC. Protein: CSVEEDRGSSYNEQFF.

The J gene is TRBJ1-1, the V gene TRBV28; 8 positions match TRBD1. Losses at the gene ends were 8 bases for V and 5 bases for J; bases not matched to a gene: 7. The germline V gene has CDR1 MDHEN and CDR2 SYDVKM. The CDR3 consists of 13 residues. Here the CDR3 reads CASCQGARTEAFF. CDR3 sequence (DNA): TGTGCCAGCTGTCAGGGGGCTAGGACTGAAGCTTTCTTT. Supplemented by reference TRBV28 and TRBJ1-1, the full variable domain reads DVKVTQSSRYLVKRTGEKVFLECVQDMDHENMFWYRQDPGLGLRLIYFSYDVKMKEKGDIPEGYSVSREKKERFSLILESASTNQTSMYLCASCQGARTEAFFGQGTRLTVV.

The chain combines TRBV19 with TRBJ2-5, with TRBD2 matching over 15 bases. The CDR3 runs 16 residues. V was pared by 7 bases and J by 4 bases, with 7 bases of the junction left unmatched. Germline lookup yields CDR1 LNHDA and CDR2 SQIVND (reference sequence). The CDR3 region is CASTPRGLAGGETQYF. The CDR3 nucleotides are TGTGCCAGTACTCCTCGGGGACTAGCGGGAGGAGAGACCCAGTACTTC.

The V gene is TRBV29-1, the J gene TRBJ1-5; unclear D gene. The CDR3 is made up of 13 amino acids. Germline V gives CDR1 SQVTM, CDR2 ANQGSEA. V lost 5 bases to trimming and J lost 6 bases, with 14 bases between them. CDR3 DNA sequence: TGCAGCGTTACTTCCACGGAAAGTCAGCCCCAGCATTTT. This translates into CSVTSTESQPQHF.

The chain recombines TRBV5-6 with TRBJ2-7, with unresolved D. Germline values: CDR1 SGHDT, CDR2 YYEEEE. With 0 bases removed from V and 6 bases from J, the gap between germline ends came to 7 bases. The CDR3 consists of 12 residues. CDR3 DNA sequence: TGTGCCAGCAGCTTGGGAGTGGGCGAGCAGTACTTC. Amino acids: CASSLGVGEQYF. Full variable domain (missing parts from reference TRBV5-6 and TRBJ2-7): DAGVTQSPTHLIKTRGQQVTLRCSPKSGHDTVSWYQQALGQGPQFIFQYYEEEERQRGNFPDRFSGHQFPNYSSELNVNALLLGDSALYLCASSLGVGEQYFGPGTRLTVT.